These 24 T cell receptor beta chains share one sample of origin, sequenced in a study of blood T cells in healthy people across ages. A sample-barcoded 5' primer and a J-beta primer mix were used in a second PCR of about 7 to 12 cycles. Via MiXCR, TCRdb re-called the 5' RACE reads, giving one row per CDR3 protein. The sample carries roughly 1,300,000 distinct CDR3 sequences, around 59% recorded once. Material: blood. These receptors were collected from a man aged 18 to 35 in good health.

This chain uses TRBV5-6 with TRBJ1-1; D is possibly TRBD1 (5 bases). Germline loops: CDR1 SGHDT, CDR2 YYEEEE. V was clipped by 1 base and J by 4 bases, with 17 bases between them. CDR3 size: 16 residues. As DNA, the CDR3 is TGTGCCAGCAGCTTGTCATTTGCAGGGAGGGGCACTGAAGCTTTCTTT. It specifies CASSLSFAGRGTEAFF.

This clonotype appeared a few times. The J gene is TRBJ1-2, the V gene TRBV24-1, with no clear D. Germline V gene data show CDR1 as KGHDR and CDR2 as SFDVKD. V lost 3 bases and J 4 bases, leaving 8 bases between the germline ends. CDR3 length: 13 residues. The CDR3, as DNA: TGTGCCACCAGTGATGCTGCCGTCTATGGCTACACCTTC. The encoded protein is CATSDAAVYGYTF.

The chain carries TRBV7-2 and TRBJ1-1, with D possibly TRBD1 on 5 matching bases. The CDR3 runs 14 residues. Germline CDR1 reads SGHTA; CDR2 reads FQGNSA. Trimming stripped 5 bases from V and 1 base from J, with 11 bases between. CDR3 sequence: CASSGQGRNTEAFF. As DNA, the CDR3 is TGTGCCAGCAGCGGGCAGGGCAGGAACACTGAAGCTTTCTTT.

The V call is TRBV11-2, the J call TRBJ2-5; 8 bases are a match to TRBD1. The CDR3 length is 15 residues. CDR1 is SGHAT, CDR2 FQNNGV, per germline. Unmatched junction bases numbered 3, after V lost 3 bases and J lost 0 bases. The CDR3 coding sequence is TGTGCCAGCAGCTTCAGGGACAGGTACCAAGAGACCCAGTACTTC. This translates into CASSFRDRYQETQYF.

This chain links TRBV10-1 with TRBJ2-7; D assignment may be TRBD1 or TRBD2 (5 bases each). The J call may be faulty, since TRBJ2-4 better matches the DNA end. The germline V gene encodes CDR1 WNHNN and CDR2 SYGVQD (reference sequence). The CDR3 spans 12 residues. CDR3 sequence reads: CASGRDLNIQYF. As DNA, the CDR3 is TGCGCCAGCGGCCGGGACCTAAACATTCAGTACTTC.

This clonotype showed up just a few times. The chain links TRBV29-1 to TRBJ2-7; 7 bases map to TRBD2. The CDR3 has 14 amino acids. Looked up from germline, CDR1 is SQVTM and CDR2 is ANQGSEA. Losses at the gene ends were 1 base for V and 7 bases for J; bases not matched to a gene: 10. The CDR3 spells CSVEGGGSLKEQYF. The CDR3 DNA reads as TGCAGCGTTGAAGGGGGGGGTTCCCTTAAAGAGCAGTACTTC.

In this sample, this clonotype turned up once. This CDR3 is CASSQGTGLRYGYTF. The CDR3 DNA reads as TGCGCCAGCAGCCAAGGGACAGGGCTAAGGTATGGCTACACCTTC. The V gene is TRBV4-1, the J gene TRBJ1-2; 8 bases are a match to TRBD1. Germline V gene lookup returns CDR1 MGHRA and CDR2 YSYEKL. This CDR3 has 15 amino acids. J gave up 5 bases and V 1 base, and 6 bases lay outside the gene matches.

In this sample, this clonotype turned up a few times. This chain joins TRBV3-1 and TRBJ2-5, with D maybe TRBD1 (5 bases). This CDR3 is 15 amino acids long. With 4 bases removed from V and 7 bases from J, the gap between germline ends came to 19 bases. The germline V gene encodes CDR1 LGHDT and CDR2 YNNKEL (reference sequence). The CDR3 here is CASSRLIDSDGTQYF. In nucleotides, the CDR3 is TGTGCCAGCAGCCGACTCATAGACAGCGACGGGACCCAGTACTTC.

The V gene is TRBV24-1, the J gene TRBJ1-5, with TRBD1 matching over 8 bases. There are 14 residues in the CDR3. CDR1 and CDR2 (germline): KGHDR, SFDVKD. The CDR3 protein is CSDHRDRQGQPQHF. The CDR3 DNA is TGTTCGGACCACCGGGACAGGCAGGGTCAGCCCCAGCATTTT.

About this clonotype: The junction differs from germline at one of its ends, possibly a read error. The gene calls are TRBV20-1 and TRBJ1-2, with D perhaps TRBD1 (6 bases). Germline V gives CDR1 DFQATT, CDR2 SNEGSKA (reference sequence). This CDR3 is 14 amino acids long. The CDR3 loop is CTSPGAAPANGYTF. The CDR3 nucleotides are TGTACGAGTCCGGGGGCTGCTCCGGCGAATGGCTACACCTTC.

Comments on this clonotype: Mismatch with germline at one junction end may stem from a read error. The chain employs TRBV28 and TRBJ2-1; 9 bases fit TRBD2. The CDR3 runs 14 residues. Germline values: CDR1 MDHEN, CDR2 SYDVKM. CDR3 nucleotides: TGTGCCGGCAGCACTAGCGGGCCCTACAATGAGCAGTTCTTC. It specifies CAGSTSGPYNEQFF.

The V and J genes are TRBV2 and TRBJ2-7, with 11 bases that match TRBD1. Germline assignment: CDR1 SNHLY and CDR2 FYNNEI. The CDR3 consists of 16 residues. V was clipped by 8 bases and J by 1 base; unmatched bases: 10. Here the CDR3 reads CASLRTGTGGSYEQYF. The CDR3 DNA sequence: TGTGCCAGCTTACGAACCGGGACAGGGGGATCCTACGAGCAGTACTTC.

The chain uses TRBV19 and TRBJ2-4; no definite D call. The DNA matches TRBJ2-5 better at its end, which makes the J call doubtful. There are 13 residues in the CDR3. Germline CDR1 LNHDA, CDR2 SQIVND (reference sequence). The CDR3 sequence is CASSRRHPETQYF. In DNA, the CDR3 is TGTGCCAGTAGTAGACGACACCCAGAGACCCAGTACTTC.

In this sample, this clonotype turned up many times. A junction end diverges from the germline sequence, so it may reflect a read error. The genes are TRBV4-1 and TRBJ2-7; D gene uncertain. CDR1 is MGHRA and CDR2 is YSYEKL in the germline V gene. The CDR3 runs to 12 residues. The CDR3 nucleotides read TGTGCCAGCAGCCAAGATGGGAACGAGCAGTACTTC. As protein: CASSQDGNEQYF.

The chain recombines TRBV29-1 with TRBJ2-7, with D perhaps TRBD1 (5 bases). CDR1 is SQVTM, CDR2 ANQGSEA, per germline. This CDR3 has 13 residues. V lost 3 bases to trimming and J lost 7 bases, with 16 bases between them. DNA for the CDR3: TGCAGCGTTGAGACAGCTTCCTACAATGAGCAGTACTTC. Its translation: CSVETASYNEQYF.

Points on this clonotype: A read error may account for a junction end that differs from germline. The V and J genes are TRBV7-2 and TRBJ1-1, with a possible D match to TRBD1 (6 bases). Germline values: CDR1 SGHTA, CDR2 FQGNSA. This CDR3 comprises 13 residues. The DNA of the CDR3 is TGTGCCAGCAGCCGACAGGCCAACACTGGAGCTTTCTTT. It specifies CASSRQANTGAFF.

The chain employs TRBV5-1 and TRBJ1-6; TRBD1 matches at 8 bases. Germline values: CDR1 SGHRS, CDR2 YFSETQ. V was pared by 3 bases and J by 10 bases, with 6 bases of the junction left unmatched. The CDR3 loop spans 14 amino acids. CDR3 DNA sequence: TGCGCCAGCAGCTCGAGGACAGGGAGGTCACCCCTCCACTTT. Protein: CASSSRTGRSPLHF. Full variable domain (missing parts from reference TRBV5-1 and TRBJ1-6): KAGVTQTPRYLIKTRGQQVTLSCSPISGHRSVSWYQQTPGQGLQFLFEYFSETQRNKGNFPGRFSGRQFSNSRSEMNVSTLELGDSALYLCASSSRTGRSPLHFGNGTRLTVT.

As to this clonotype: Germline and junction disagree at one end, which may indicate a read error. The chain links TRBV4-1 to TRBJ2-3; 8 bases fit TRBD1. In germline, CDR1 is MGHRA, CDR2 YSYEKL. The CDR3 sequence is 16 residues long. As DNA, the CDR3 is TGCGCCCGCAGCCCCCAGGACAGGGCGGGCACAGATACGCAGTATTTT. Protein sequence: CARSPQDRAGTDTQYF.

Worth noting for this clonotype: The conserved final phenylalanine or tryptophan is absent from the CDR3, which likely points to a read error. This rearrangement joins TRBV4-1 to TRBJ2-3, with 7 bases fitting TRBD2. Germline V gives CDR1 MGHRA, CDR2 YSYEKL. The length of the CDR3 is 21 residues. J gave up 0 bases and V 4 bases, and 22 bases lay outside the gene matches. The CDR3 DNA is TGCGCCAGCAGCCCTTCCCCCACAGGCCCCCTACGGCGGGGGAGCACAGATACGCAGTATCTT. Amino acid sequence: CASSPSPTGPLRRGSTDTQYL.

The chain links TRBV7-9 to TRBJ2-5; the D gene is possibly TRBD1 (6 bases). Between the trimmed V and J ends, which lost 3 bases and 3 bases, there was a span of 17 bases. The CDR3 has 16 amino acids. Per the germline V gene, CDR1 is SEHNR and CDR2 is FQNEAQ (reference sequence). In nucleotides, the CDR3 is TGTGCCAGCAGCTTCTCATCCGGGACACTCAAAGAGACCCAGTACTTC. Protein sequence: CASSFSSGTLKETQYF.

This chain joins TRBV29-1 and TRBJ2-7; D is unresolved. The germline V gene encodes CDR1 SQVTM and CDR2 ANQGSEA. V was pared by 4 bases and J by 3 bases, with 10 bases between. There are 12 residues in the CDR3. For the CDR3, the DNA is TGCAGCGTTGGACGCCAACGCTACGAGCAGTACTTC. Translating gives CSVGRQRYEQYF.

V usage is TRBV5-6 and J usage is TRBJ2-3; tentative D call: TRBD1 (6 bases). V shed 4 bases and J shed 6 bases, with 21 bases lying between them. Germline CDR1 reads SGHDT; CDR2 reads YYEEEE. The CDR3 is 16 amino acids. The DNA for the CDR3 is TGTGCCAGCAGCCGCCGACTCCGACAGGATATGGATACGCAGTATTTT. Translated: CASSRRLRQDMDTQYF.

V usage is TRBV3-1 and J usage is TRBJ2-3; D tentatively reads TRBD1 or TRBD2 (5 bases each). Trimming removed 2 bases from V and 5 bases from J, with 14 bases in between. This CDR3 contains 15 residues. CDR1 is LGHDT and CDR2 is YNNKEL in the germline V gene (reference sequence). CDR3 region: CASSQTGTTGDTQYF. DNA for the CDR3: TGTGCCAGCAGCCAAACCGGGACGACCGGAGATACGCAGTATTTT.

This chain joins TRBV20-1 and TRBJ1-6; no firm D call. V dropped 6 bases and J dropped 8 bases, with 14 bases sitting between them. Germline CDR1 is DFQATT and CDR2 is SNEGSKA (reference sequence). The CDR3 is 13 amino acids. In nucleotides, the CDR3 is TGCAGTGCCATAAAAGGCGGGCATTCACCCCTCCACTTT. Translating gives CSAIKGGHSPLHF.